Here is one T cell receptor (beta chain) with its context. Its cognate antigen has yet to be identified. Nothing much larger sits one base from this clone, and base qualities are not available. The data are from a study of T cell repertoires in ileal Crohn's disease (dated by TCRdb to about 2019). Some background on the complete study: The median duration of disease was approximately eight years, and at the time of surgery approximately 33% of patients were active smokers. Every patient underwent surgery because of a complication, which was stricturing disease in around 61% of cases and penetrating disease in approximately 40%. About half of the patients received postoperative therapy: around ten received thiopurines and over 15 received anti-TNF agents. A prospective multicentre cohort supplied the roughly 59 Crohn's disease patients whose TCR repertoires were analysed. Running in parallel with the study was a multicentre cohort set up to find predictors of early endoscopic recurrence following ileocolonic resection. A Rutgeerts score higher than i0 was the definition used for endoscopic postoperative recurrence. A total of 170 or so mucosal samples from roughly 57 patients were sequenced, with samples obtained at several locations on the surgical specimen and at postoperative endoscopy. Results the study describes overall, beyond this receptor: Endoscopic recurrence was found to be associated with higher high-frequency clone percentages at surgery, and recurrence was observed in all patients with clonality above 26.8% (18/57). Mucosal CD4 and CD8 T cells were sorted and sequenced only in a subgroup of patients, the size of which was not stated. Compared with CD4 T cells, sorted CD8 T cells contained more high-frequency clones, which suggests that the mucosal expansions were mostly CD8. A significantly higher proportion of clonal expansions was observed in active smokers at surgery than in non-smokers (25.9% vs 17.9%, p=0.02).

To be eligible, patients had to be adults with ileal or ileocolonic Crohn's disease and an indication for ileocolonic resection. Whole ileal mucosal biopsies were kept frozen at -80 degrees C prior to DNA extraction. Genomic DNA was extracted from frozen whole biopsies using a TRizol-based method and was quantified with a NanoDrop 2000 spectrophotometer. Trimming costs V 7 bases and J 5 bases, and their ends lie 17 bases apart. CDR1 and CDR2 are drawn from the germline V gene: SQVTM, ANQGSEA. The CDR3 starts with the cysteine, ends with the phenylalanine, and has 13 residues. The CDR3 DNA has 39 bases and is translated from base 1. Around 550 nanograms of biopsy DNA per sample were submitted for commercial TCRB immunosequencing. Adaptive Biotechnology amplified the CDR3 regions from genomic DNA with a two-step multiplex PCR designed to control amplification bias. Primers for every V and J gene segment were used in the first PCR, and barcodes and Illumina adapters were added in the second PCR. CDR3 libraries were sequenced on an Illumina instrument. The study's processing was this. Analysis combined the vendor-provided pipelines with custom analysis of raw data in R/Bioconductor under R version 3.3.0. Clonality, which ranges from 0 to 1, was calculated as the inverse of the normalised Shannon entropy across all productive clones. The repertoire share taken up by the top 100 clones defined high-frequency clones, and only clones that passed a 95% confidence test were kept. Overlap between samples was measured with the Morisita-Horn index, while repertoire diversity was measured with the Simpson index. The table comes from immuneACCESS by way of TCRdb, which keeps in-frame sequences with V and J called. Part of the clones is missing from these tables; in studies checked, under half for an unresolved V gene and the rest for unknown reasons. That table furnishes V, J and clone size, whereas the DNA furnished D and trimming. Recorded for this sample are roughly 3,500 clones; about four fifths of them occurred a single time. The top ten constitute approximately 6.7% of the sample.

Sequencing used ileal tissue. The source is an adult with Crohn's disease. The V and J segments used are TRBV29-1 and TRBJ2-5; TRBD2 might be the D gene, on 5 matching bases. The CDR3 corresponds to CSAGLRGSETQYF. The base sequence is TGCAGCGCCGGACTCAGAGGGTCGGAGACCCAGTACTTC.